The 17 T cell receptor beta chains listed next were all sequenced from one sample in a study of cytomegalovirus exposure and HLA in healthy donors. The PCR was carried out with 60 Vbeta primers and 13 Jbeta primers. Produced via immunoSEQ multiplex PCR; TCRdb's table is partial and in-frame only. The sample yields 95,000 or so clones, roughly 71% seen once. Sequencing input: PBMCs. All receptors come from a woman aged 40 to 49 in good health and CMV-seronegative.

The table lists this clone with a count of one. The genes are TRBV4-3 and TRBJ1-2, with 8 bases lining up with TRBD1. Germline V gene data show CDR1 as LGHNA and CDR2 as YSLEER. This CDR3 is 15 amino acids long. V dropped 0 bases and J dropped 7; count of bases not matched to a gene: 7. CDR3: CASSQEMAGGPGYTF. The DNA for the CDR3 is TGCGCCAGCAGCCAAGAAATGGCAGGGGGCCCTGGCTACACCTTC.

The V call is TRBV19, the J call TRBJ1-1; TRBD1 agrees at 8 bases. Germline CDR1 and CDR2: LNHDA and SQIVND (reference sequence). The CDR3 consists of 16 residues. V was clipped by 1 base and J by 0 bases; unmatched bases: 4. CDR3 loop: CASSIADRDMNTEAFF. The DNA for the CDR3 is TGTGCCAGTAGTATAGCGGACAGGGATATGAACACTGAAGCTTTCTTT.

The chain carries TRBV5-1 and TRBJ1-3; 10 bases match TRBD1. Per germline, CDR1 SGHRS and CDR2 YFSETQ. This CDR3 has 15 residues. The V gene end was trimmed by 4 bases and the J gene end by 2 bases; junction bases not matched to a gene: 3. This CDR3 reads CASSAGTGAGNTIYF. CDR3 nucleotide sequence: TGCGCCAGCAGCGCTGGGACAGGGGCTGGAAACACCATATATTTT.

J is TRBJ1-6 and V is TRBV30, with a weak D call TRBD1 (5 bases). There are 14 residues in the CDR3. CDR1 GTSNPN and CDR2 SVGIG come from the germline V gene (reference sequence). Trimming stripped 0 bases from V and 5 bases from J, with 8 bases between. The CDR3 loop reads CAWSVAGNNSPLHF. The CDR3 bases are TGTGCCTGGAGTGTAGCAGGGAATAATTCACCCCTCCACTTT. The variable domain in full, with the rest retrieved from reference TRBV30 and TRBJ1-6, is SQTIHQWPATLVQPVGSPLSLECTVEGTSNPNLYWYRQAAGRGLQLLFYSVGIGQISSEVPQNLSASRPQDRQFILSSKKLLLSDSGFYLCAWSVAGNNSPLHFGNGTRLTVT.

This sequence joins TRBV28 and TRBJ1-1; 10 positions agree with TRBD1. The trim removed 5 bases at V and 6 bases at J, leaving 9 bases unmatched. Germline-derived CDR1 and CDR2 are MDHEN and SYDVKM. The CDR3 has 15 amino acids. CDR3 amino acids: CASSGRDRGIPEAFF. DNA of the CDR3: TGTGCCAGCAGTGGCCGGGACAGGGGAATCCCTGAAGCTTTCTTT.

This clone was found once. The V gene is TRBV19, the J gene TRBJ1-2; possibly TRBD1 for D (5 bases). Germline assignment: CDR1 LNHDA and CDR2 SQIVND (reference sequence). Trimming removed 8 bases from V and 0 bases from J, with 13 bases in between. The CDR3 extends over 14 amino acids. In nucleotides, the CDR3 is TGTGCCAGTCTTATTAGGGGAACTAACTATGGCTACACCTTC. It encodes CASLIRGTNYGYTF.

The chain is built from TRBV11-2 and TRBJ2-7, with a weak D call TRBD1 (5 bases). Trimming cost V 5 bases and J 5 bases, with 22 bases left between them. This CDR3 is built from 16 residues. Germline V gives CDR1 SGHAT, CDR2 FQNNGV. The DNA for the CDR3 is TGTGCCAGCAGCAACCTGATAAGGCAGGGTCAACACGAGCAGTACTTC. It translates to CASSNLIRQGQHEQYF.

This clone turned up a few times. This chain connects TRBV5-1 to TRBJ2-1; D is ambiguous. The V gene's germline CDR1 is SGHRS and CDR2 YFSETQ. CDR3 size: 15 residues. V lost 0 bases and J lost 10, with 17 bases in between. Here the CDR3 reads CASSLVGGPVAEQFF. In DNA, the CDR3 is TGCGCCAGCAGCTTGGTCGGCGGCCCAGTGGCGGAGCAGTTCTTC.

The chain couples TRBV23-1 to TRBJ1-2; 8 nucleotides match TRBD1. TRBV23-1 is filed as an ORF, its function uncertain. The CDR3 is made up of 15 amino acids. The junction had 2 bases not matched to a gene; V was cut back by 1 base and J by 1 base. This CDR3 reads CASSQCRGRNYGYTF. CDR3 nucleotide sequence: TGCGCCAGCAGTCAATGCAGGGGGCGTAACTATGGCTACACCTTC.

The sample holds a few counts of this clone. The chain recombines TRBV7-3 with TRBJ1-1; the D is unclear. The V gene lost 0 bases and the J gene lost 5 bases, with 7 bases spanning the gap. The CDR3 spans 13 residues. In germline, CDR1 is SGHTA, CDR2 FQGTGA. CDR3 nucleotides: TGTGCCAGCAGCTTAACCAGACAAACTGAAGCTTTCTTT. It codes for CASSLTRQTEAFF. Filled out from reference TRBV7-3 and TRBJ1-1, the complete variable domain reads GAGVSQTPSNKVTEKGKYVELRCDPISGHTALYWYRQSLGQGPEFLIYFQGTGAADDSGLPNDRFFAVRPEGSVSTLKIQRTERGDSAVYLCASSLTRQTEAFFGQGTRLTVV.

The V call is TRBV7-8, the J call TRBJ1-5; D not certain. The CDR3 consists of 14 residues. Germline V gene lookup returns CDR1 SGHVS and CDR2 FQNEAQ. V lost 5 bases, J lost 4 bases, and 12 bases lay in between. The CDR3 bases are TGTGCCAGCAGCCCCATAACGAGGAATCAGCCCCAGCATTTT. Protein: CASSPITRNQPQHF.

The V call is TRBV19, the J call TRBJ1-3, with D perhaps TRBD1 (5 bases). The CDR3 is 15 residues long. Trimming removed 5 bases from V and 0 bases from J, with 11 bases in between. Germline CDR1 and CDR2: LNHDA and SQIVND (reference sequence). The CDR3 is CASSRQKTSGNTIYF. CDR3 bases: TGTGCCAGTAGTCGACAGAAAACCTCTGGAAACACCATATATTTT.

The V call is TRBV7-9, the J call TRBJ1-2; D unresolved. The CDR3 is 15 amino acids. CDR1 and CDR2 (germline): SEHNR, FQNEAQ (reference sequence). Trimming shortened V by 1 base and J by 2 bases, and 11 bases separated the two germline ends. CDR3 sequence (DNA): TGTGCCAGCAGCTTAGATGTAGAGAGCAACTATGGCTACACCTTC. This gives the protein CASSLDVESNYGYTF.

This clone was observed once. The rearrangement links TRBV18 to TRBJ2-7, with D perhaps matching TRBD1 (8 bases). CDR1 and CDR2 from the germline V gene are KGHSH and LQKENI. This CDR3 region has 15 residues. With 0 bases removed from V and 7 bases from J, the gap between germline ends came to 16 bases. The CDR3 reads CASSPPNRGGVEQYF. DNA for the CDR3: TGTGCCAGCTCACCACCGAACAGGGGGGGTGTTGAGCAGTACTTC.

The J gene is TRBJ1-6, the V gene TRBV27; 9 bases match TRBD1. The CDR3 is 18 residues long. The J segment lost 10 bases and the V segment lost 2 bases, leaving 15 bases of the junction unmatched. Germline-derived CDR1 and CDR2 are MNHEY and SMNVEV (reference sequence). The CDR3 loop reads CASSLNLSNRGQRSPLHF. Here the CDR3 DNA reads TGTGCCAGCAGTTTAAATCTTTCGAACAGGGGGCAAAGATCACCCCTCCACTTT.

The gene calls are TRBV9 and TRBJ1-1; no definite D call. V lost 0 bases, J lost 4 bases, and 10 bases lay in between. This CDR3 has 14 amino acids. Germline V lookup: CDR1 SGDLS, CDR2 YYNGEE. Here the CDR3 reads CASSVDGSGTEAFF. CDR3 coding DNA: TGTGCCAGCAGCGTAGACGGTTCGGGCACTGAAGCTTTCTTT.

The chain uses TRBV9 and TRBJ2-2; D might be TRBD1 (5 bases). Trimming shortened V by 3 bases and J by 9 bases, and 15 bases separated the two germline ends. The germline V gene encodes CDR1 SGDLS and CDR2 YYNGEE. The CDR3 is 14 amino acids. The CDR3 is CASSGMSKGRELFF. DNA of the CDR3: TGTGCCAGCAGCGGCATGTCGAAGGGGAGGGAGCTGTTTTTT.